A selection of T cell receptor beta chains follows, all from one sample in a study of blood T cell repertoires in COVID-19. Only in-frame clones appear in the TCRdb table, and some are missing; sequencing was by immunoSEQ multiplex PCR. Here the sample spans some 240,000 clones, 85% to 90% being singletons. The sample comprised peripheral blood. The origin of the receptors is a woman aged 40 to 49 who had recovered from COVID-19. Each CDR3 is given with its conserved first and last residue. D genes are given only for firm matches. Where a row states a size, it is once, few, many or the class of an expanded clone; other rows omit it.

clone_size	d_call	v_call	j_call	cdr3_aa	cdr3_nt
NA	TRBD2	TRBV7-9	TRBJ2-2	CASTPPGLAGRIGTGELFF	TGTGCCAGCACCCCTCCGGGACTAGCGGGAAGAATAGGCACCGGGGAGCTGTTTTTT
few	TRBD1	TRBV7-9	TRBJ2-1	CASSIPATRQGMGNEQFF	TGTGCCAGCAGCATCCCGGCGACCCGACAGGGAATGGGCAATGAGCAGTTCTTC
NA	NA	TRBV5-1	TRBJ2-1	CASSVDVYEQFF	TGCGCCAGCAGCGTAGATGTCTATGAGCAGTTCTTC
NA	NA	TRBV6-1	TRBJ1-2	CASSEAAGADGYTF	TGTGCCAGCAGTGAAGCGGCAGGGGCGGATGGCTACACCTTC
NA	NA	TRBV29-1	TRBJ1-2	CSVEDGQGGPGYTF	TGCAGCGTTGAAGATGGGCAGGGAGGGCCTGGCTACACCTTC
NA	TRBD1	TRBV6-5	TRBJ1-6	CASSYSTGVESPLHF	TGTGCCAGCAGTTACTCGACAGGGGTGGAATCACCCCTCCACTTT
NA	NA	TRBV29-1	TRBJ2-3	CSVDLPTWAVSTDTQYF	TGCAGCGTTGATTTGCCGACGTGGGCTGTTAGCACAGATACGCAGTATTTT
NA	NA	TRBV19	TRBJ1-5	CASSIEPTVSNQPQHF	TGTGCCAGTAGTATAGAACCGACAGTTAGCAATCAGCCCCAGCATTTT
NA	TRBD1	TRBV10-3	TRBJ1-2	CAISSGQTNYGYTF	TGTGCCATCAGCTCGGGACAGACTAACTATGGCTACACCTTC
NA	NA	TRBV20-1	TRBJ1-1	CSASPQRAVTEAFF	TGCAGTGCTAGTCCCCAGAGGGCGGTTACTGAAGCTTTCTTT
NA	NA	TRBV7-3	TRBJ1-1	CASSSQGLNTEAFF	TGTGCCAGCAGCTCGCAGGGTTTGAACACTGAAGCTTTCTTT
NA	NA	TRBV28	TRBJ1-6	CASSLPREHSPLHF	TGTGCCAGCAGTTTACCTAGAGAGCATTCACCCCTCCACTTT
NA	TRBD2	TRBV3-1/TRBV3-2	TRBJ2-1	CASSPSGVGEQFF	TGTGCCAGCAGCCCCAGCGGGGTGGGTGAGCAGTTCTTC
NA	TRBD1	TRBV27	TRBJ2-5	CASRGGQGWETQYF	TGTGCCAGCAGAGGGGGACAGGGGTGGGAGACCCAGTACTTC
NA	TRBD1	TRBV28	TRBJ1-2	CASRSPGQGVGYTF	TGTGCCAGCAGATCCCCGGGACAGGGAGTTGGCTACACCTTC
NA	NA	TRBV3-1/TRBV3-2	TRBJ1-5	CASSQDAGSDQPQHF	TGTGCCAGCAGCCAAGACGCGGGCTCTGATCAGCCCCAGCATTTT
NA	TRBD2	TRBV27	TRBJ2-7	CASSLSWTSIYEQYF	TGTGCCAGCAGTTTATCGTGGACTAGTATTTACGAGCAGTACTTC
NA	TRBD1	TRBV9	TRBJ1-1	CASSEAHRGRNTEAFF	TGTGCCAGCAGCGAGGCACACAGGGGTAGAAACACTGAAGCTTTCTTT
NA	NA	TRBV18	TRBJ1-3	CASSPSSGSRNTIYF	TGTGCCAGCTCACCATCATCTGGGAGTAGAAACACCATATATTTT
once	TRBD1	TRBV5-4	TRBJ1-1	CASSEQTGGREAFF	TGTGCCAGCAGCGAACAGACAGGGGGAAGAGAAGCTTTCTTT
NA	TRBD1	TRBV5-6	TRBJ1-2	CASSFIQPGTGAGYTF	TGTGCCAGCAGCTTCATACAACCCGGGACAGGGGCCGGCTACACCTTC
NA	NA	TRBV15	TRBJ2-7	CATAQGGSSYEQYF	TGTGCCACCGCCCAAGGGGGTTCTTCCTACGAGCAGTACTTC
NA	NA	TRBV9	TRBJ2-5	CASSPQGYQETQYF	TGTGCCAGCAGCCCACAGGGTTACCAAGAGACCCAGTACTTC
few	TRBD2	TRBV18	TRBJ2-3	CASSLLAGDIDTQYF	TGTGCCAGCTCCCTACTAGCGGGGGATATAGATACGCAGTATTTT
NA	TRBD2	TRBV10-1	TRBJ2-5	CASSESAAGTKETQYF	TGCGCCAGCAGTGAGTCGGCCGCCGGGACTAAAGAGACCCAGTACTTC
once	TRBD1	TRBV4-2	TRBJ1-1	CASSPGQANTEAFF	TGTGCCAGCAGCCCGGGACAGGCGAACACTGAAGCTTTCTTT
NA	NA	TRBV5-5	TRBJ1-4	CASSYGGTRGYNEKLFF	TGTGCCAGCAGTTATGGTGGGACCCGGGGGTATAATGAAAAACTGTTTTTT
NA	TRBD1	TRBV19	TRBJ1-5	CASSAGQGGQPQHF	TGTGCCAGTAGTGCGGGACAGGGAGGCCAGCCCCAGCATTTT
NA	TRBD1	TRBV7-2	TRBJ1-6	CAVGTGSNSPLHF	TGTGCAGTAGGGACAGGTTCTAATTCACCCCTCCACTTT
once	TRBD2	TRBV10-3	TRBJ2-7	CAISESGTNYEQYF	TGTGCCATCAGTGAGTCCGGGACTAACTACGAGCAGTACTTC
few	NA	TRBV5-4	TRBJ2-7	CASSFGRNLVEQYF	TGTGCCAGCAGCTTTGGCAGGAACCTCGTCGAGCAGTACTTC
NA	NA	TRBV6-5	TRBJ1-5	CASSYGRGQPQHF	TGTGCCAGCAGTTACGGCAGGGGCCAGCCCCAGCATTTT
NA	TRBD1	TRBV19	TRBJ1-2	CASSSHQGDYGYTF	TGTGCCAGTTCTTCACACCAGGGGGACTATGGCTACACCTTC
NA	NA	TRBV7-9	TRBJ1-5	CASSPTGPYQPQHF	TGTGCCAGCAGCCCAACAGGACCCTATCAGCCCCAGCATTTT
NA	TRBD1	TRBV30	TRBJ1-1	CAWSGGTGGTEAFF	TGTGCCTGGAGTGGCGGGACAGGGGGCACTGAAGCTTTCTTT
few	NA	TRBV28	TRBJ1-2	CASSELEGTNYGYTF	TGTGCCAGCAGCGAACTTGAGGGAACCAACTATGGCTACACCTTC
NA	TRBD2	TRBV27	TRBJ2-2	CASRTGGLHTGELFF	TGTGCCAGCAGAACGGGGGGACTCCACACCGGGGAGCTGTTTTTT
few	NA	TRBV12-3/TRBV12-4	TRBJ2-2	CASSSRWTGELFF	TGTGCCAGCAGTTCACGGTGGACCGGGGAGCTGTTTTTT
NA	NA	TRBV7-9	TRBJ2-5	CASSLTGLNQETQYF	TGTGCCAGCAGCTTAACAGGGCTAAATCAAGAGACCCAGTACTTC
few	TRBD1	TRBV4-1	TRBJ2-2	CASSSYRGNTGELFF	TGCGCCAGCAGCTCGTACAGGGGGAACACCGGGGAGCTGTTTTTT
once	NA	TRBV28	TRBJ2-7	CASSWGVGWTYEQYF	TGTGCCAGCAGCTGGGGGGTAGGTTGGACATACGAGCAGTACTTC
NA	TRBD2	TRBV5-4	TRBJ2-7	CASSYPSGVGYEQYF	TGTGCCAGCAGCTATCCTAGCGGGGTAGGCTACGAGCAGTACTTC